A selection of T cell receptor beta chains follows, all from one sample in a study of CD8+ T cells in alopecia areata. Measured with immunoSEQ multiplex PCR; TCRdb has only the in-frame clones, and not every one. The data contain roughly 150,000 clones, roughly 60% of them seen just once; the ten biggest clones take up more than 4.5%. Material for sequencing was CD4+ T cells sorted from blood. The receptor set was obtained from a human donor in good health. Each CDR3 is given with its conserved first and last residue. D genes are given only for firm matches. Rows give clone size only sometimes, using once, few, many, or a class for an expanded clone.

>-|TRBJ2-7|TRBV23-1|-
CASHRGTEHYEQYF
TGCGCCAGCCACCGGGGGACCGAGCACTACGAGCAGTACTTC
>-|TRBJ2-5|TRBV5-1|TRBD2
CASSTGLAGVWETQYF
TGCGCCAGCAGCACGGGACTAGCGGGAGTATGGGAGACCCAGTACTTC
>-|TRBJ2-7|TRBV28|-
CASSPGTFHEQYF
TGTGCCAGCAGTCCCGGGACCTTCCACGAGCAGTACTTC
>-|TRBJ2-7|TRBV30|TRBD1
CAWSVLEGALQYF
TGTGCCTGGAGTGTACTTGAGGGGGCTTTGCAGTACTTC
>-|TRBJ2-6|TRBV29-1|-
CSVPSGSGANVLTF
TGCAGCGTGCCCTCAGGGTCTGGGGCCAACGTCCTGACTTTC
>-|TRBJ2-3|TRBV2|-
CASSEPFTDTQYF
TGTGCCAGCAGTGAACCCTTTACAGATACGCAGTATTTT
>-|TRBJ2-3|TRBV19|-
CASSMGEAQYF
TGTGCCAGTAGTATGGGGGAGGCGCAGTATTTT
>-|TRBJ2-7|TRBV29-1|-
CSVVRGNEQYF
TGCAGCGTTGTACGGGGGAACGAGCAGTACTTC
>few|TRBJ2-7|TRBV7-2|TRBD2
CASSFGLAGGSYEQYF
TGTGCCAGCAGCTTCGGCCTAGCGGGAGGGTCCTACGAGCAGTACTTC
>-|TRBJ2-1|TRBV29-1|-
CSVFSTDMKGQFF
TGCAGCGTTTTTTCGACAGACATGAAGGGGCAGTTCTTC
>-|TRBJ1-2|TRBV5-6|-
CASSEGRNAYGYTF
TGTGCCAGCAGCGAGGGACGGAACGCCTATGGCTACACCTTC
>-|TRBJ1-1|TRBV29-1|-
CSVVGAGTEAFF
TGCAGCGTTGTGGGGGCAGGTACTGAAGCTTTCTTT
>few|TRBJ2-2|TRBV5-1|-
CASSLAGKGNTGELFF
TGCGCCAGCAGCTTGGCAGGGAAGGGGAACACCGGGGAGCTGTTTTTT
>-|TRBJ2-1|TRBV5-1|TRBD2
CASTTSGGTYNEQFF
TGCGCCAGCACCACTAGCGGGGGCACCTACAATGAGCAGTTCTTC
>few|TRBJ1-1|TRBV7-2|-
CASSLHKNTEAFF
TGTGCCAGCAGCTTACACAAGAACACTGAAGCTTTCTTT
>few|TRBJ2-5|TRBV7-3|-
CASSLEPGSLETQYF
TGTGCCAGCAGCTTAGAACCGGGCTCTCTCGAGACCCAGTACTTC
>once|TRBJ2-3|TRBV7-8|-
CASSLEGRTDTQYF
TGTGCCAGCAGCTTAGAGGGCCGTACAGATACGCAGTATTTT